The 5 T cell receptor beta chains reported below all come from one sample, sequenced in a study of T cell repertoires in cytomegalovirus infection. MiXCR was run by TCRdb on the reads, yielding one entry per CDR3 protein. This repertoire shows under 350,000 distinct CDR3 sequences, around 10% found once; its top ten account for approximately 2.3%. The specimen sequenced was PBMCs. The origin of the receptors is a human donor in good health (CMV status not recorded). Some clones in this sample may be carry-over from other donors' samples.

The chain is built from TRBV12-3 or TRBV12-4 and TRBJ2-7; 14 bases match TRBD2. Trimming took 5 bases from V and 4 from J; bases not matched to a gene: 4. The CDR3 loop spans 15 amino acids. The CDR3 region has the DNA TGTGCCAGCAGTCCACGGACTAGCGGGGGGTACGAGCAGTACTTC. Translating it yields CASSPRTSGGYEQYF.

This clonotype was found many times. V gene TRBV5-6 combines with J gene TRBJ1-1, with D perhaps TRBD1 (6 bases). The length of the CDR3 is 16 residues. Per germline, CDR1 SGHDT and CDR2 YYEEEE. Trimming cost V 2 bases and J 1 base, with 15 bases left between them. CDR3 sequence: CASSLPYRVENTEAFF. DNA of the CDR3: TGTGCCAGCAGCTTACCTTACAGGGTGGAGAACACTGAAGCTTTCTTT.

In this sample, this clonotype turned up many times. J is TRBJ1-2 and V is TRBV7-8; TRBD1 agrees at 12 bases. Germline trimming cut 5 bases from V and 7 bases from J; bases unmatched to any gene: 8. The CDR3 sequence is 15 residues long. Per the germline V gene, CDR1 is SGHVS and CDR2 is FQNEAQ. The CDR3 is CASSPSRDRGLGYTF. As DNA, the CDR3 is TGTGCCAGCAGCCCTAGCCGGGACAGGGGGCTTGGCTACACCTTC.

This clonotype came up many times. The CDR3, as DNA: TGTGCCAGCAGTTTGAGCGGCAGGAGAGCTAACTATGGCTACACCTTC. Protein product: CASSLSGRRANYGYTF. The rearrangement joins TRBV12-3 or TRBV12-4 to TRBJ1-2; D remains ambiguous. Trimming cost V 3 bases and J 0 bases, with 14 bases left between them. The CDR3 sequence is 16 residues long.

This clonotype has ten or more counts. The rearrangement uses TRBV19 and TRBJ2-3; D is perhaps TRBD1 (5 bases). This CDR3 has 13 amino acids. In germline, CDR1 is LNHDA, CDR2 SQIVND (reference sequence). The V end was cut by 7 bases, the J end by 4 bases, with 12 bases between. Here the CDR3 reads CASTRVGADTQYF. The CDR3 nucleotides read TGTGCCAGTACCAGGGTAGGTGCAGATACGCAGTATTTT.